This T cell receptor beta chain was sequenced for a study of CD8 T cells in ankylosing spondylitis (dated by TCRdb to about 2017). The study in broad terms: T cell receptor beta repertoires were profiled in healthy donors and ankylosing spondylitis patients so that disease-linked TCR variants could be found. Peripheral blood samples were taken, and synovial fluid was additionally collected from ankylosing spondylitis patients. The full study cohort comprised 25 ankylosing spondylitis patients and some 100 healthy donors. The study at large found these results: A TCR beta motif of eight highly homologous amino acid variants appeared characteristic of blood from ankylosing spondylitis patients. Some motif variants were previously reported in synovial fluid and blood of reactive arthritis patients, suggesting common disease-initiation mechanisms. The disease-linked clones showed a CD8+ phenotype and occurred at relatively low frequencies in peripheral blood. Significant enrichment of the disease-linked clones was reported in matched synovial fluid samples from ankylosing spondylitis patients.

Sequencing instrument: Illumina HiSeq 2500. Quantitative 5'-RACE with molecular barcodes was used to prepare TCR beta libraries. Per the original workflow: Disease-linked TCR variants were identified with a new computational method built on a probabilistic model of VDJ rearrangement. Starting from the raw public reads, TCRdb applied fastp trimming at Q25, assembled clones with MiXCR and retained in-frame beta chains. For every CDR3 protein sequence, its rows merge into one entry that carries the most common genes and DNA. What appears here as the V and J calls and clone size reflects TCRdb's work, not the paper's. This sample comprises around 340,000 distinct CDR3 sequences, roughly 20% of them detected only once. The ten largest make up roughly 13% of the sample. This clonotype was observed a handful of times. No antigen is known for it. Base qualities are missing; no much larger clone stands one base away.

Including cysteine and phenylalanine, the CDR3 has 15 amino acids. Only the CDR3 part of the read is kept: 45 bases, read in frame from the first base. The germline V gene specifies SGHAT as CDR1 and FQNNGV as CDR2. At the junction V is shortened by 0 bases and J by 1 base, with 8 bases in between. The chain employs TRBV11-2 and TRBJ2-3; no D gene is confidently identified. The TCR originated in a male donor with ankylosing spondylitis or in good health (not recorded which). Sequenced material: blood, either unsorted or a sorted T cell fraction (not recorded which). The CDR3 protein sequence reads: CASSLEGSRTDTQYF. The base sequence is TGTGCCAGCAGCTTAGAGGGGTCTCGCACAGATACGCAGTATTTT.